The 10 T cell receptor beta chains given below trace back to one sample, sequenced in a study of T cells in women clearing cervical HPV infection (dated by TCRdb to the late 2010s). Library method: the immunoSEQ multiplex PCR assay. Here the immuneACCESS table is served through TCRdb, limited to in-frame sequences with V and J called. Missing clones are a known gap in these copies; in checked studies unresolved V genes cover under half, and the rest lacks a known reason. The table for this sample records about 48,000 clones. Roughly 1.5% of the sample is taken by the ten largest. Sequencing was done on a sample of blood buffy coat. These receptors all come from a woman aged 18-70 years with a cervical HPV16 infection that either progressed to CIN3+ or cleared (not recorded which).

On this clone itself: Distinct nucleotide sequences in the sample also encode this CDR3. Incomplete CDR3 DNA: TGCGCCAGCAGTAGTAACTCCTACGAG. Protein sequence: CASSSNSYE. The complete CDR3 sequence is CASSSNSYEQYF. The chain links TRBV5-1 to TRBJ2-7; D is ambiguous. The CDR3 end is not reached by the read, which stops 3 residues before it; the germline J gene fills it in. Trimming removed 5 bases at V and 0 bases at J, with 6 bases between. CDR3 length: 12 residues. Germline values: CDR1 SGHRS, CDR2 YFSETQ.

With respect to this clone: The CDR3 end lies 3 residues beyond the end of the read and is filled in from the germline J gene. J is TRBJ2-3 and V is TRBV28; the match to TRBD2 covers 11 bases. CDR1 and CDR2 from the germline V gene are MDHEN and SYDVKM. The junction had 2 bases not matched to a gene; V was cut back by 6 bases and J by 3 bases. The CDR3 has 14 amino acids. CDR3 sequence: CASSRLAGTDTQYF. The covered CDR3 bases are TGTGCCAGCAGCCGACTAGCGGGAACAGATACG.

Notes on this clone: The sequenced fragment ends 3 residues before the CDR3 boundary, so the rest is inferred from the germline J gene. This sequence joins TRBV7-9 and TRBJ1-4; no clear D. CDR1 SEHNR and CDR2 FQNEAQ come from the germline V gene (reference sequence). This CDR3 has 15 amino acids. Trimming cost V 2 bases and J 2 bases, with 9 bases left between them. The part of the CDR3 DNA that was read is TGTGCCAGCAGCTTATTGTTCGGGACTAATGAAAAA. It codes for CASSLLFGTNEK. The whole CDR3 sequence is CASSLLFGTNEKLFF.

On this clone itself: The read ends 3 residues before the CDR3 terminus; that terminus is restored from the germline J gene. The V and J genes are TRBV18 and TRBJ2-3; 7 nucleotides line up with TRBD1. V gave up 5 bases and J gave up 3 bases; unmatched junction bases: 5. The CDR3 runs 14 residues. The germline V gene has CDR1 KGHSH and CDR2 LQKENI. CDR3 residues: CASSSTGATDTQYF. The sequenced CDR3 bases are TGTGCCAGCTCATCAACAGGGGCGACAGATACG.

Notes on this clone: The read stops 3 residues short of the end of the CDR3; the missing end is completed from the germline J gene. The gene calls are TRBV7-9 and TRBJ1-2; no clear D. The CDR3 is 13 amino acids. The germline CDR1 and CDR2 sequences are SEHNR and FQNEAQ (reference sequence). V was pared by 5 bases and J by 3 bases, with 10 bases between. The DNA read from the CDR3 is TGTGCCAGCAGCCCATCACAATACTATGGC. Translated: CASSPSQYYG. The whole CDR3 is CASSPSQYYGYTF.

About this clone: The missing CDR3 end, 3 residues past where the read stops, is filled in from the germline J gene. The chain has TRBV20-1 and TRBJ2-3; possible D gene TRBD1, 6 bases. V was pared by 1 base and J by 2 bases, with 16 bases between. CDR3 size: 16 residues. Germline CDR1 and CDR2: DFQATT and SNEGSKA (reference sequence). CDR3 sequence reads: CSARVQGTRYTDTQYF. Partial CDR3 DNA: TGCAGTGCTAGAGTTCAAGGGACACGTTACACAGATACG.

In the case of this clone: The read is 3 residues too short to cover the CDR3 end, so that end is filled in from the germline J gene. The V call is TRBV19, the J call TRBJ2-1; D is possibly TRBD2 (5 bases). Germline CDR1 LNHDA, CDR2 SQIVND (reference sequence). Trimming took 7 bases from V and 6 from J, leaving 13 bases between them. The CDR3 contains 13 residues. This CDR3 is CASKPHEGNEQFF. The CDR3 DNA, read in part, is TGTGCCAGTAAACCTCACGAGGGCAATGAG.

A note on this clone: The CDR3 end falls 3 residues outside the read, so it is completed with the germline J gene. This chain connects TRBV7-9 to TRBJ1-1, with TRBD1 identical over 7 bases. Germline lookup yields CDR1 SEHNR and CDR2 FQNEAQ (reference sequence). The ends lost 10 bases at V and 2 bases at J; junction bases unmatched: 13. The CDR3 spans 15 residues. CDR3 DNA (partial): TGTGCCATTTTTGTTGCAGGGGGTGATAACACTGAA. It specifies CAIFVAGGDNTE. The whole CDR3 protein is CAIFVAGGDNTEAFF.

Comment on this clone: The observed sequence ends 3 residues before the CDR3 terminus, with the missing tail filled in from the germline J gene. The V and J genes are TRBV28 and TRBJ1-1; D may be TRBD1 (5 bases). In germline, CDR1 is MDHEN, CDR2 SYDVKM. Deletions cut 6 bases from V and 3 bases from J, with 14 bases between. The CDR3 consists of 14 residues. The CDR3: CASRPLQGDTEAFF. The sequenced part of the CDR3 DNA is TGTGCCAGCAGACCACTTCAGGGAGACACTGAA. The variable domain in full, with the rest retrieved from reference TRBV28 and TRBJ1-1, is DVKVTQSSRYLVKRTGEKVFLECVQDMDHENMFWYRQDPGLGLRLIYFSYDVKMKEKGDIPEGYSVSREKKERFSLILESASTNQTSMYLCASRPLQGDTEAFFGQGTRLTVV.

Remarks on this clone: The read gets to within 3 residues of the CDR3 end, and the germline J gene fills in the rest. The V gene is TRBV11-3, the J gene TRBJ2-2; TRBD1 agrees at 11 bases. Germline V gene data show CDR1 as SGHNT and CDR2 as YENEEA. The J segment lost 9 bases and the V segment lost 2 bases, leaving 5 bases of the junction unmatched. The CDR3 totals 15 residues. The CDR3 region is CASSLRGQGVRELFF. The part of the CDR3 DNA that was read is TGTGCCAGCAGCTTACGGGGACAGGGGGTCCGGGAG.